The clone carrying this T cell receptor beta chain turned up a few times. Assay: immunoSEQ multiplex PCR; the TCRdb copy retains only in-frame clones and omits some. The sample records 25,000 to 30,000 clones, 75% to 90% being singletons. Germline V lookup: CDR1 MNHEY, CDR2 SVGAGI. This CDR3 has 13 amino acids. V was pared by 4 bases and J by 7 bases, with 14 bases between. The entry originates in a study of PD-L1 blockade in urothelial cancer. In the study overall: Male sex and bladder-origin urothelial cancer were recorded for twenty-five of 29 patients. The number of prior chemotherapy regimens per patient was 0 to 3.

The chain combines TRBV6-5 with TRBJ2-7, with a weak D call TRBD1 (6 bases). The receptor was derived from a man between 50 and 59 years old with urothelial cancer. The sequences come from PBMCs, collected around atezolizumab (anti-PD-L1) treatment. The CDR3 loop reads CASSSRGSEEQYF. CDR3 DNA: TGTGCCAGCAGTTCGAGGGGGTCCGAAGAGCAGTACTTC.